This T cell receptor beta chain was identified in a study of blood T cell repertoires in COVID-19. The wider study: The origin of the acute and convalescent COVID-19 samples was the United States, Italy and Spain.

Germline values: CDR1 SGHTS, CDR2 YDEGEE. There are 19 residues in the CDR3. The V and J ends lost 0 bases and 3 bases, in that order; junction bases with no gene match: 16. Generated by immunoSEQ multiplex PCR, the TCRdb table keeps only in-frame clones and is missing some. The table shows 200,000 or so clones, with around 81% occurring only once. V is TRBV5-8 and J is TRBJ1-2; TRBD1 agrees at 8 bases. This clonotype was obtained from a woman aged 70-85 years with acute or convalescent COVID-19. The sequenced material came from peripheral blood. The CDR3 protein is CASSLGQGAPSRWDYGYTF. The CDR3 DNA reads as TGTGCCAGCAGCTTGGGGCAGGGGGCGCCGAGTCGGTGGGACTATGGCTACACCTTC.